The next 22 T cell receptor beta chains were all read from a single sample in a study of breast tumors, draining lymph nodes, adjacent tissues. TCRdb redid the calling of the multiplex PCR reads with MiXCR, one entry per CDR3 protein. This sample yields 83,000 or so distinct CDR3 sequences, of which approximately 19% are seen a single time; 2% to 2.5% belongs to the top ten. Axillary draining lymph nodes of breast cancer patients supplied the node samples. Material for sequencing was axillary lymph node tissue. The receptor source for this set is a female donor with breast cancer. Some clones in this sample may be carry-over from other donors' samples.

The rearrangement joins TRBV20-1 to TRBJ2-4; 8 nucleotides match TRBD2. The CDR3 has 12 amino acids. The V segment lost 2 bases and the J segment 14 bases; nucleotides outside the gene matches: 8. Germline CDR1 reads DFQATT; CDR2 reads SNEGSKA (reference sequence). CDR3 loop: CSARREGSFEYF. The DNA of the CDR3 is TGCAGTGCTAGACGGGAGGGGAGTTTTGAGTACTTC.

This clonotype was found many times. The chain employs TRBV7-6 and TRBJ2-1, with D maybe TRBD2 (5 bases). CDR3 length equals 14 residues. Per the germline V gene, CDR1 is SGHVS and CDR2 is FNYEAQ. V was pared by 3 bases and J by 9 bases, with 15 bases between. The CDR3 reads CASSLGSSSVEQFF. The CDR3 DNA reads TGTGCCAGCAGCTTGGGGAGTAGCTCGGTTGAGCAGTTCTTC.

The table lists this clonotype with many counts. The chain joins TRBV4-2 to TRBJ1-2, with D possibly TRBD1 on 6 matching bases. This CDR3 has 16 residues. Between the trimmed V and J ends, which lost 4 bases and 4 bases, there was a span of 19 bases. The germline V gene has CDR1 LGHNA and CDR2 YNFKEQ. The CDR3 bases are TGTGCCAGCAGCCCGGACAGAGGATTAACGAGCTATGGCTACACCTTC. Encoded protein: CASSPDRGLTSYGYTF.

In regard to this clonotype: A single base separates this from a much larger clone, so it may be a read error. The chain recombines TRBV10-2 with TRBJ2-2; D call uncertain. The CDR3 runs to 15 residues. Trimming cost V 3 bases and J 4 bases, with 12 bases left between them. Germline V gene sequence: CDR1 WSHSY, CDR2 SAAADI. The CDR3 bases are TGCGCCAGCAGTGAAGGTGAAAGGGCCACCGGGGAGCTGTTTTTT. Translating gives CASSEGERATGELFF.

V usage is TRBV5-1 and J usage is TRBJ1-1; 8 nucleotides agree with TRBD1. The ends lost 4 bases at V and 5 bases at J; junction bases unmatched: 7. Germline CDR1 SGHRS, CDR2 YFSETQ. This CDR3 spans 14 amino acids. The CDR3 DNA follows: TGCGCCAGCAGCCCGGACAGGGTTAATACTGAAGCTTTCTTT. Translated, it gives CASSPDRVNTEAFF.

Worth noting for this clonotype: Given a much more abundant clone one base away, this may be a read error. The CDR3 coding sequence is TGTGCCAGCAGCTTAAGATCTGGGTATCAGCCCCGGCATTTT. It is translated as CASSLRSGYQPRHF. The chain has TRBV7-8 and TRBJ1-5; D remains ambiguous. This CDR3 is built from 14 residues. CDR1 is SGHVS and CDR2 is FQNEAQ in the germline V gene.

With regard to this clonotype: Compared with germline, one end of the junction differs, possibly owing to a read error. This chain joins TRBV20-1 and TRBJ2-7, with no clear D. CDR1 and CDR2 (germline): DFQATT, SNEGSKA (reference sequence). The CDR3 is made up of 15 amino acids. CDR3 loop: CSAGDFRARTYEQYF. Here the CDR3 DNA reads TGCAGTGCTGGAGATTTTCGGGCGCGGACCTACGAGCAGTACTTT.

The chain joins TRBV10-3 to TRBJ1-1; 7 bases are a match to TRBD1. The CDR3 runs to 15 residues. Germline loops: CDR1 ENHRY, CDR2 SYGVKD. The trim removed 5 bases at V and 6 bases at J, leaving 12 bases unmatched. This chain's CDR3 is CAISRTLGGFAEAFF. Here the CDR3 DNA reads TGTGCCATCAGTCGCACGCTAGGGGGCTTCGCTGAAGCTTTCTTT.

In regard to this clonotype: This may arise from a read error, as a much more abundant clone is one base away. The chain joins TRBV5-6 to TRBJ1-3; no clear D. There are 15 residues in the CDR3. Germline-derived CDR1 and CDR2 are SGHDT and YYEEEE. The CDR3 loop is CASSSVSESGNTTYF. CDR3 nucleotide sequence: TGTGCCAGCAGCTCGGTGTCGGAGTCCGGAAACACCACATATTTT.

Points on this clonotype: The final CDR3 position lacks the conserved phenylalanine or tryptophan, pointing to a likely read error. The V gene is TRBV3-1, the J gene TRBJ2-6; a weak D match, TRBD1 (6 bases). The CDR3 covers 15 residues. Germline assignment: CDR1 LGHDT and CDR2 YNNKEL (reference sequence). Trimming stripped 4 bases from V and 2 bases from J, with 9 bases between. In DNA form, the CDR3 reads TGTGCCAGCAGCCCACAGGGAACTGGGGCCAACGTCCTGACTTCC. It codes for CASSPQGTGANVLTS.

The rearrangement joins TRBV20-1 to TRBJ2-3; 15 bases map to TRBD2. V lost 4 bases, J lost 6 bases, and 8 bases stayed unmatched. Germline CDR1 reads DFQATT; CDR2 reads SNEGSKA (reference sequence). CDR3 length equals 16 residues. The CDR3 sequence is CSATGTSGRKGDTQYF. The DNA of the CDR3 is TGCAGTGCTACTGGGACTAGCGGGAGGAAAGGCGATACGCAGTATTTT.

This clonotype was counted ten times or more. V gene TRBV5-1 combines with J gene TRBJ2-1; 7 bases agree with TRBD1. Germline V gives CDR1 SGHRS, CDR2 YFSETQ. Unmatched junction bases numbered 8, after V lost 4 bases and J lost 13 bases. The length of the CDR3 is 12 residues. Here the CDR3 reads CASSIDRDRQFF. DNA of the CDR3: TGCGCCAGCAGCATAGACCGGGACAGACAGTTCTTC.

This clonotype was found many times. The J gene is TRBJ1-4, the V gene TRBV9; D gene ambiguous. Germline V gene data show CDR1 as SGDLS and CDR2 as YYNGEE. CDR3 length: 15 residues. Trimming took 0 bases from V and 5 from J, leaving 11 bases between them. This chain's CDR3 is CASSVEAGYNEKLFF. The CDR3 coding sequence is TGTGCCAGCAGCGTAGAAGCAGGATACAATGAAAAACTGTTTTTT.

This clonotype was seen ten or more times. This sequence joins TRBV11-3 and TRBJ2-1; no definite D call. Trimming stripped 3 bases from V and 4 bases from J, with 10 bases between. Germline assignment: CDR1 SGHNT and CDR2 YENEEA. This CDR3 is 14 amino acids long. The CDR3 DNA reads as TGTGCCAGCAGCTTGAGGTCCGGGTACAATGAGCAGTTCTTC. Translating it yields CASSLRSGYNEQFF. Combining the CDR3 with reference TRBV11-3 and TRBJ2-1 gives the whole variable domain EAGVVQSPRYKIIEKKQPVAFWCNPISGHNTLYWYLQNLGQGPELLIRYENEEAVDDSQLPKDRFSAERLKGVDSTLKIQPAELGDSAVYLCASSLRSGYNEQFFGPGTRLTVL.

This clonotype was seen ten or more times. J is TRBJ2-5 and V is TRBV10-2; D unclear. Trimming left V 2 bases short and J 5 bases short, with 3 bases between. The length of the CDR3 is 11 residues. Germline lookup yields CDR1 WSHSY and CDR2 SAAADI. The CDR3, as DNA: TGCGCCAGCAGTGAGGGGGAGACCCAGTACTTC. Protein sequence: CASSEGETQYF.

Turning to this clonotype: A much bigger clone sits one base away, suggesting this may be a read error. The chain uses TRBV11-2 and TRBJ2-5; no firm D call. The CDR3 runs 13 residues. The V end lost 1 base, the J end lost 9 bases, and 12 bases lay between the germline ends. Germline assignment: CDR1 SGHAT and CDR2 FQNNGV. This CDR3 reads CASSLGGSEAQYF. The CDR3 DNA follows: TGTGCCAGCAGCTTAGGGGGTTCTGAGGCCCAGTACTTC.

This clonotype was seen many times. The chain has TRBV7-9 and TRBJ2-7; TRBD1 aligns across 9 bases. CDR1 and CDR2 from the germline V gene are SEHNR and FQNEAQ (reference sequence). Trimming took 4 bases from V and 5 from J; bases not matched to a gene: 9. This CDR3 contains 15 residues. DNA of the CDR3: TGTGCCAGCAGCTGGCGGGGACAGGGCTATGACGAGCAGTACTTC. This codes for CASSWRGQGYDEQYF.

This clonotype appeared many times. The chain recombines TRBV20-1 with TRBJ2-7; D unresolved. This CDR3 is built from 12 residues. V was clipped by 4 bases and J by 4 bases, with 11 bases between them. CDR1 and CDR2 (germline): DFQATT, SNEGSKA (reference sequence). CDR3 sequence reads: CSATANMYEQYF. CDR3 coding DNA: TGCAGTGCTACCGCCAATATGTACGAGCAGTACTTC.

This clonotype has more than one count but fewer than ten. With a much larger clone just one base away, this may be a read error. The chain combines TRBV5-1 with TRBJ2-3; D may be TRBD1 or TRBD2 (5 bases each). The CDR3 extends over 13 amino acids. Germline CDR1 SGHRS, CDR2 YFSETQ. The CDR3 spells CASSSPGTHTRYF. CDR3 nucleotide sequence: TGCGCCAGCAGCTCCCCAGGGACGCATACGCGGTATTTT.

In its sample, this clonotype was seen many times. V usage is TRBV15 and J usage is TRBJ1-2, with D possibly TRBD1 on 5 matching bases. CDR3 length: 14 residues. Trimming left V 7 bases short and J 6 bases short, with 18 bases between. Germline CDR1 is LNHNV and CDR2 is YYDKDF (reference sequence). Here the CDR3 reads CATTWILWGDGYTF. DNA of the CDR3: TGTGCCACCACATGGATCCTTTGGGGCGATGGCTACACCTTC.

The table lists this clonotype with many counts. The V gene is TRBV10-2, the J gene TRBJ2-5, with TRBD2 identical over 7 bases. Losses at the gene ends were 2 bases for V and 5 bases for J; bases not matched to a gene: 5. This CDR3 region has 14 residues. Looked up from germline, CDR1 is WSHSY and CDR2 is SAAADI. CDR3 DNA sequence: TGCGCCAGCAGTGAGCCGGCCGGGAGGGAGACCCAGTACTTC. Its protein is CASSEPAGRETQYF.

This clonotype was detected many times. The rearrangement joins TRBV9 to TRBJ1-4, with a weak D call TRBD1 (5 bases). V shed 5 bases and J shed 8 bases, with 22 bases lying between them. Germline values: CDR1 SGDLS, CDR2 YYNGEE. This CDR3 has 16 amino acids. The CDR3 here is CASSATTGQGWEKLFF. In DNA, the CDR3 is TGTGCCAGCAGTGCGACGACCGGACAAGGGTGGGAAAAACTGTTTTTT.